This entry concerns a single T cell receptor (beta chain). Its target is not known. The CDR3 contains 16 residues. The sample originates from a study of OX40 agonist ivuxolimab in advanced cancers. Study-level information: The dose-escalation cohort had hepatocellular carcinoma, melanoma, renal cell or head and neck cancer.

Repertoires were generated with immunoSEQ multiplex PCR, while TCRdb's copy carries only in-frame clones and drops some. Among 62,000 or so clones listed, around nine tenths were seen once. Study findings and constraints: CD4+ T cells averaged fewer expanded clones than CD8+ T cells. Researchers did not determine the expanded peripheral T cells' antigen specificity. Clonal expansion by week 6 occurred in CD4+ and CD8+ blood T cells (at 0.1 to 3.0 mg/kg).

The sequences come from CD4+ or CD8+ T cells sorted from blood, collected in a trial of the OX40 agonist ivuxolimab. The sequence came from an adult with an advanced solid tumor such as melanoma, head and neck, liver or kidney cancer. The chain employs TRBV21-1 and TRBJ1-3; the table calls TRBD1, which could not be checked here. TRBV21-1 is a listed pseudogene. CDR3 in amino acids: CASSKVASCSGNTIYF. The CDR3 DNA sequence: TGTGCCAGCAGCAAAGTGGCCTCCTGCTCTGGAAACACCATATATTTT.